The 18 T cell receptor beta chains presented below share a single source sample, sequenced in a study of blood T cells in healthy people across ages. For the second PCR, which ran for 7 to 11 cycles, a sample-barcoded 5' primer and a J-beta primer mix were used. Each CDR3 protein is one row after TCRdb ran MiXCR on the 5' RACE reads. The sample includes over a million distinct CDR3 sequences, roughly 45% of them seen just once. The sequenced sample was blood. These receptors came from a woman aged 60-75 years in good health.

As concerns this clonotype: The germline gene is not matched at one end of the junction; a read error may be the cause. The V call is TRBV30, the J call TRBJ2-3; 13 nucleotides align to TRBD2. This CDR3 comprises 16 residues. CDR1 and CDR2 from the germline V gene are GTSNPN and SVGIG (reference sequence). CDR3 in amino acids: CAWSLTLAGGADMQYF. In DNA, the CDR3 is TGTGCCTGGAGTCTAACACTAGCGGGAGGGGCCGATATGCAGTATTTT.

The V gene is TRBV5-6, the J gene TRBJ2-7; D possibly corresponds to TRBD1 (6 bases). The CDR3 runs 14 residues. Trimming removed 4 bases at V and 3 bases at J, with 14 bases between. Germline assignment: CDR1 SGHDT and CDR2 YYEEEE. CDR3 DNA sequence: TGTGCCAGCAGCGCCGGACAGTCACTCTACGAGCAGTACTTC. Its translation: CASSAGQSLYEQYF.

The chain employs TRBV5-1 and TRBJ2-6; 9 nucleotides align to TRBD1. CDR1 and CDR2 from the germline V gene are SGHRS and YFSETQ. The J segment lost 0 bases and the V segment lost 3 bases, leaving 7 bases of the junction unmatched. The CDR3 is made up of 18 amino acids. The CDR3 region is CASSSDRGAISGANVLTF. In DNA form, the CDR3 reads TGCGCCAGCAGCTCGGACAGGGGCGCAATCTCTGGGGCCAACGTCCTGACTTTC.

The chain joins TRBV5-1 to TRBJ2-1; 7 bases are shared with TRBD2. The CDR3 is 15 residues long. The germline gives CDR1 SGHRS, CDR2 YFSETQ. Unmatched junction bases numbered 8, after V lost 3 bases and J lost 5 bases. This CDR3 reads CASSWGGTPNNEQFF. The DNA of the CDR3 is TGCGCCAGCAGCTGGGGGGGGACTCCGAACAATGAGCAGTTCTTC. The whole variable domain, remainder taken from reference TRBV5-1 and TRBJ2-1, is KAGVTQTPRYLIKTRGQQVTLSCSPISGHRSVSWYQQTPGQGLQFLFEYFSETQRNKGNFPGRFSGRQFSNSRSEMNVSTLELGDSALYLCASSWGGTPNNEQFFGPGTRLTVL.

The chain carries TRBV5-1 and TRBJ2-7; D gene unclear. CDR1 is SGHRS and CDR2 is YFSETQ in the germline V gene. This CDR3 spans 15 amino acids. Trimming left V 3 bases short and J 2 bases short, with 15 bases between. The CDR3 DNA reads TGCGCCAGCAGCTCCACACCAACTACAGCCTACGAGCAGTACTTC. It is translated as CASSSTPTTAYEQYF.

The chain employs TRBV29-1 and TRBJ1-5; unclear D gene. Trimming left V 6 bases short and J 5 bases short, with 11 bases between. The germline V gene has CDR1 SQVTM and CDR2 ANQGSEA. The CDR3 sequence is 12 residues long. CDR3 sequence (DNA): TGCAGCGTCTCAGGTGGGGATCAGCCCCAGCATTTT. This translates into CSVSGGDQPQHF.

This chain joins TRBV3-1 and TRBJ2-7, with D perhaps TRBD2 (6 bases). This CDR3 is 19 amino acids long. Looked up from germline, CDR1 is LGHDT and CDR2 is YNNKEL (reference sequence). V dropped 0 bases and J dropped 2 bases, with 23 bases sitting between them. CDR3 in amino acids: CASSQDRTSPRGIAYEQYF. Here the CDR3 DNA reads TGTGCCAGCAGCCAAGATCGGACAAGCCCGCGGGGCATCGCCTACGAGCAGTACTTC.

The table lists this clonotype with a few counts. The chain joins TRBV12-3 or TRBV12-4 to TRBJ2-5; D gene ambiguous. The CDR3 is made up of 15 amino acids. The V gene lost 8 bases and the J gene lost 5 bases, with 21 bases spanning the gap. Here the CDR3 DNA reads TGTGCCAGCCGACGAGTAGAAGGCAGGTCGGAGACCCAGTACTTC. Amino acids: CASRRVEGRSETQYF.

In nucleotides, the CDR3 is TGTGCCAGCAGCTTAGTGCGGTCCCGGGATCCCCGAGTGGCCTACAATGAGCAGTTCTTC. This translates into CASSLVRSRDPRVAYNEQFF. The gene calls are TRBV11-2 and TRBJ2-1; weak D call: TRBD2 (5 bases). Germline CDR1 and CDR2: SGHAT and FQNNGV. CDR3 length equals 20 residues. Deletions cut 1 base from V and 2 bases from J, with 24 bases between.

The chain is built from TRBV20-1 and TRBJ2-7; D remains unclear. The V end lost 3 bases, the J end lost 5 bases, and 8 bases lay between the germline ends. Germline V CDR1 and CDR2: DFQATT, SNEGSKA (reference sequence). The CDR3 extends over 11 amino acids. The CDR3, as DNA: TGCAGTGCTAGCGACCCAGACGAGCAGTACTTC. Residues: CSASDPDEQYF.

The chain has TRBV10-3 and TRBJ2-2, with D possibly matching TRBD2 (5 bases). V lost 4 bases, J lost 3 bases, and 9 bases lay in between. This CDR3 is built from 14 residues. CDR1 is ENHRY, CDR2 SYGVKD, per germline. The CDR3 region is CAISGDSDTGELFF. CDR3 nucleotide sequence: TGTGCCATCAGTGGGGATAGCGACACCGGGGAGCTGTTTTTT.

The chain uses TRBV29-1 and TRBJ2-1; TRBD2 matches at 10 bases. V lost 6 bases to trimming and J lost 9 bases; unmatched junction nucleotides: 11. The CDR3 consists of 14 residues. The V gene's germline CDR1 is SQVTM and CDR2 ANQGSEA. This CDR3 reads CSVQASGRVGEQFF. CDR3 coding DNA: TGCAGCGTCCAGGCCAGCGGGAGGGTGGGTGAGCAGTTCTTC.

This rearrangement joins TRBV6-5 to TRBJ2-1; 9 bases fit TRBD2. J gave up 3 bases and V 6 bases, and 6 bases lay outside the gene matches. In germline, CDR1 is MNHEY, CDR2 SVGAGI. The length of the CDR3 is 15 residues. The CDR3 nucleotides are TGTGCCAGCAGCAACGCGGGAGGGATCTACAATGAGCAGTTCTTC. This sequence encodes CASSNAGGIYNEQFF.

The chain combines TRBV10-3 with TRBJ1-1, with D perhaps matching TRBD1 (5 bases). V was clipped by 6 bases and J by 1 base, with 12 bases between them. Looked up from germline, CDR1 is ENHRY and CDR2 is SYGVKD. This CDR3 is built from 14 residues. The CDR3 is CAIRAGTENTEAFF. The CDR3 nucleotides are TGTGCCATCAGGGCCGGGACGGAGAACACTGAAGCTTTCTTT.

The chain recombines TRBV29-1 with TRBJ1-1; tentatively, D is TRBD1 (6 bases). Trimming removed 7 bases at V and 1 base at J, with 16 bases between. CDR1 is SQVTM and CDR2 is ANQGSEA in the germline V gene. The CDR3 is 14 amino acids. DNA for the CDR3: TGCAGCGCTACACAGGGCATTGGGAACACTGAAGCTTTCTTT. Amino acid sequence: CSATQGIGNTEAFF.

The chain uses TRBV12-3 or TRBV12-4 and TRBJ1-2; 9 bases agree with TRBD1. J lost 4 bases, V lost 3 bases, and 6 bases had no gene match. This CDR3 region has 15 residues. The CDR3 loop reads CASSFPGQGTYGYTF. For the CDR3, the DNA is TGTGCCAGCAGTTTCCCGGGACAGGGTACCTATGGCTACACCTTC.

The chain uses TRBV15 and TRBJ2-1, with TRBD2 identical over 9 bases. Per the germline V gene, CDR1 is LNHNV and CDR2 is YYDKDF (reference sequence). The ends lost 0 bases at V and 5 bases at J; junction bases unmatched: 5. There are 16 residues in the CDR3. CDR3 region: CATSRDPLAGNNEQFF. In DNA form, the CDR3 reads TGTGCCACCAGCAGAGATCCGCTAGCGGGAAACAATGAGCAGTTCTTC. The variable domain in full, completed from reference TRBV15 and TRBJ2-1, reads DAMVIQNPRYQVTQFGKPVTLSCSQTLNHNVMYWYQQKSSQAPKLLFHYYDKDFNNEADTPDNFQSRRPNTSFCFLDIRSPGLGDTAMYLCATSRDPLAGNNEQFFGPGTRLTVL.

The V gene is TRBV12-5, the J gene TRBJ1-2; no definite D call. The germline V gene encodes CDR1 LGHNT and CDR2 FRNRAP. The V and J ends lost 1 base and 13 bases respectively, with 19 bases between them. The CDR3 runs to 14 residues. DNA of the CDR3: TGTGCTAGTGGTTTGGGCAGAACCGACAAGTTACTCACCTTC. It encodes CASGLGRTDKLLTF.